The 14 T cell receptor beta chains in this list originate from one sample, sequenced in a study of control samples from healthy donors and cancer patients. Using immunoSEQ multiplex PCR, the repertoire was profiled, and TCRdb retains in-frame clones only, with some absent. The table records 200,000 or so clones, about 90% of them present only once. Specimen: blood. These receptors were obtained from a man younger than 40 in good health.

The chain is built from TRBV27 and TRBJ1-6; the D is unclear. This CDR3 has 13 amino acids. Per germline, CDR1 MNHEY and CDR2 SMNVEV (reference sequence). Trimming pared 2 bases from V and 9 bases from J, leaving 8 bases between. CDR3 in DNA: TGTGCCAGCAGTTTAAGAGAAGGTTCACCCCTCCACTTT. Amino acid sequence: CASSLREGSPLHF.

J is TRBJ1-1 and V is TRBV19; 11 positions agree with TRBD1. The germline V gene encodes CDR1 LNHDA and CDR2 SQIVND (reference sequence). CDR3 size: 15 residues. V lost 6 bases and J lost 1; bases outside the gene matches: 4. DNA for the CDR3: TGTGCCAGTAGGGACAGGGGGCACAAGAACACTGAAGCTTTCTTT. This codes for CASRDRGHKNTEAFF.

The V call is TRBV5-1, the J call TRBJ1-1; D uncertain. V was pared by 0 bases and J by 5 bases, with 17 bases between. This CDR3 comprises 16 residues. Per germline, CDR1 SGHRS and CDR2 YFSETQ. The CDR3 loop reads CASSLVSEGLVTEAFF. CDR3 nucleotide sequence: TGCGCCAGCAGCTTGGTCTCGGAGGGTCTAGTAACTGAAGCTTTCTTT.

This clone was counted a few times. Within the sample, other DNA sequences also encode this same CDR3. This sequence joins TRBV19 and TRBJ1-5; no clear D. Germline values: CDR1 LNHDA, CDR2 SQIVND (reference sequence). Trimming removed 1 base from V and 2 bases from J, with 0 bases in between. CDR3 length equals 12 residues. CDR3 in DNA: TGTGCCAGTAGTATAGGCAATCAGCCCCAGCATTTT. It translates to CASSIGNQPQHF.

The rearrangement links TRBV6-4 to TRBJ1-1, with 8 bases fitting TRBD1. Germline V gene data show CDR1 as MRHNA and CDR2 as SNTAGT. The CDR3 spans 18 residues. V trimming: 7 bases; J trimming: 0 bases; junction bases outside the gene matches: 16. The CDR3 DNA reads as TGTGCCAGCACCCACTGGAACAGGGGGTCGGATTTGAACACTGAAGCTTTCTTT. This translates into CASTHWNRGSDLNTEAFF.

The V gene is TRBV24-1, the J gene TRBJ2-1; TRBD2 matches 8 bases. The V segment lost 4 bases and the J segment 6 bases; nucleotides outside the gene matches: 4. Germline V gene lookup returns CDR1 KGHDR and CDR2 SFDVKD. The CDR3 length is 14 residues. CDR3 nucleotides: TGTGCCACCAGTGAAGGACTAGCTCCCAATGAGCAGTTCTTC. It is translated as CATSEGLAPNEQFF.

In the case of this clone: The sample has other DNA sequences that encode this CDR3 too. CDR3 residues: CASSAGGNTIYF. The CDR3 coding sequence is TGTGCCAGCAGTGCCGGAGGAAACACCATATATTTT. The chain couples TRBV25-1 to TRBJ1-3; D uncertain. The CDR3 covers 12 residues. Per the germline V gene, CDR1 is MGHDK and CDR2 is SYGVNS. Trimming shortened V by 4 bases and J by 4 bases, and 5 bases separated the two germline ends. Together with reference TRBV25-1 and TRBJ1-3, the CDR3 gives the full variable domain: EADIYQTPRYLVIGTGKKITLECSQTMGHDKMYWYQQDPGMELHLIHYSYGVNSTEKGDLSSESTVSRIRTEHFPLTLESARPSHTSQYLCASSAGGNTIYFGEGSWLTVV.

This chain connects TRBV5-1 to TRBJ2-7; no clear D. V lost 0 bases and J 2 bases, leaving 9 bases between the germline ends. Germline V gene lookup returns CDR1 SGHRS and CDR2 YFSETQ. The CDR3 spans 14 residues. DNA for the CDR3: TGCGCCAGCAGCTTGGGGGCAGGTGCCTACGAGCAGTACTTC. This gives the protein CASSLGAGAYEQYF.

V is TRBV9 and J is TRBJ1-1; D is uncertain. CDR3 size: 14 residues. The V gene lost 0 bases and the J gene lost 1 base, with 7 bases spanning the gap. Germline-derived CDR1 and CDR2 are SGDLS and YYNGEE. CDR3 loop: CASSVGPKNTEAFF. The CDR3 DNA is TGTGCCAGCAGCGTAGGCCCAAAGAACACTGAAGCTTTCTTT.

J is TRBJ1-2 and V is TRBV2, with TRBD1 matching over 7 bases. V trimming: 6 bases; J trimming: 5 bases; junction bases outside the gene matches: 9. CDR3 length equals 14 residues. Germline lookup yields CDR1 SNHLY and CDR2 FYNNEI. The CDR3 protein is CASSADREAYGYTF. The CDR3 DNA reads TGTGCCAGCAGCGCAGACAGGGAGGCTTATGGCTACACCTTC.

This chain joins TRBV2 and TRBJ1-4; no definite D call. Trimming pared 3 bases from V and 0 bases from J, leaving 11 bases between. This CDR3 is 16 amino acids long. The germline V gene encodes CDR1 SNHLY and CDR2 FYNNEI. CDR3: CASSDLKEATNEKLFF. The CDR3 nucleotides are TGTGCCAGCAGTGATCTGAAGGAAGCAACTAATGAAAAACTGTTTTTT.

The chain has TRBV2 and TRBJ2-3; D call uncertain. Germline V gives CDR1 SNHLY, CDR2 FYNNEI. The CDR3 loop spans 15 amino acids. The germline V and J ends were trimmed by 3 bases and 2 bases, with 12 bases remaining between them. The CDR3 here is CASSDKTWYTDTQYF. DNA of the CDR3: TGTGCCAGCAGTGACAAGACGTGGTACACAGATACGCAGTATTTT.

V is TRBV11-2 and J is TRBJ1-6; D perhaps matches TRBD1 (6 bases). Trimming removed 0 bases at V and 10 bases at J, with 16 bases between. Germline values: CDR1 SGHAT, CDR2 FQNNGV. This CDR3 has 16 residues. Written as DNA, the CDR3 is TGTGCCAGCAGCTTAGACCCCGACAGGCCCCTATCACCCCTCCACTTT. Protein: CASSLDPDRPLSPLHF.

CDR3 in DNA: TGTGCCAGCAGCCAGATGAGCTCTAATGAAAAACTGTTTTTT. Protein sequence: CASSQMSSNEKLFF. The chain joins TRBV3-1 (or the pseudogene TRBV3-2) to TRBJ1-4; D not certain. The CDR3 totals 14 residues. CDR1 is LGHDT and CDR2 is YNNKEL in the germline V gene (reference sequence). The germline V and J ends were trimmed by 3 bases and 3 bases, with 8 bases remaining between them.